This TCR beta chain was obtained from a study of blood T cell repertoires in COVID-19. The germline CDR1 and CDR2 sequences are SNHLY and FYNNEI. The CDR3 extends over 12 amino acids. V lost 4 bases and J lost 8, with 9 bases in between. The method was immunoSEQ multiplex PCR; TCRdb's version includes in-frame clones alone and lacks a portion of them. The repertoire consists of 200,000 to 250,000 clones, with over 80% occurring once and the leading ten covering under 4.5%. The chain joins TRBV2 to TRBJ2-1; D not resolved. Specimen: PBMCs or T cells enriched from blood (not recorded which). The source of this sequence is a woman aged 30 to 39 who had been exposed to COVID-19. CDR3 protein: CASSGSVHEQFF. CDR3 nucleotides: TGTGCCAGCAGTGGGAGCGTTCATGAGCAGTTCTTC.